These 32 T cell receptor beta chains share one sample of origin, sequenced in a study of T cells in Graves' hyperthyroidism and ophthalmopathy (dated by TCRdb to between 2017 and 2020). Library construction relied on multiplex PCR. This sample was sequenced with an Illumina HiSeq 2000. The TCR beta CDR3 regions were amplified from RNA transcripts. For the first round of RT-PCR on the TCR CDR3, the HTBI primer set was used together with the Qiagen OneStep RT-PCR kit. TCRdb redid the processing of the public reads, applying fastp at Q25 and MiXCR, and retained in-frame beta chains. When rows share a CDR3 protein, they turn into one entry using the most common DNA and genes. The table for this sample lists nearly 750,000 distinct CDR3 sequences; 30% to 40% of them were counted only once. The top ten constitute around 31% of the sample. Specimen: blood. All receptors come from a woman between 40 and 50 years old with Graves' hyperthyroidism.

At least ten counts were recorded for this clonotype. This rearrangement joins TRBV6-5 to TRBJ1-2, with D maybe TRBD1 (6 bases). V was pared by 6 bases and J by 8 bases, with 16 bases between. Germline loops: CDR1 MNHEY, CDR2 SVGAGI. The CDR3 is 13 amino acids. The CDR3 loop is CASSLQGLMGYTF. The CDR3 DNA sequence: TGTGCCAGCAGCTTACAGGGTCTTATGGGCTACACCTTC.

This clonotype occurred many times. The chain uses TRBV7-2 and TRBJ1-1; D remains ambiguous. Between the trimmed V and J ends, which lost 3 bases and 1 base, there was a span of 6 bases. Germline V lookup: CDR1 SGHTA, CDR2 FQGNSA. There are 13 residues in the CDR3. CDR3 DNA: TGTGCCAGCAGCTTTTACAGGAACACTGAAGCTTTCTTT. Protein: CASSFYRNTEAFF.

On this clonotype itself: A junction end diverges from the germline sequence, so it may reflect a read error. Here the CDR3 reads CASRFDRGQSGSRF. The CDR3 DNA reads TGTGCCAGCAGGTTCGACAGGGGACAGTCGGGATCTCGCTTT. V gene TRBV7-2 combines with J gene TRBJ1-6; TRBD1 aligns across 8 bases. This CDR3 region has 14 residues. Germline-derived CDR1 and CDR2 are SGHTA and FQGNSA.

The chain couples TRBV25-1 to TRBJ2-5; D gene unclear. Germline CDR1 MGHDK, CDR2 SYGVNS. This CDR3 comprises 13 residues. Trimming removed 6 bases from V and 5 bases from J, with 13 bases in between. DNA of the CDR3: TGTGCCAGCAGCGCCTTTGAGGAGGAGACCCAGTACTTC. It translates to CASSAFEEETQYF.

The rearrangement joins TRBV7-9 to TRBJ2-7; TRBD1 is a possible D gene (5 bases). Germline values: CDR1 SEHNR, CDR2 FQNEAQ (reference sequence). V was pared by 3 bases and J by 1 base, with 10 bases between. This CDR3 contains 14 residues. CDR3 protein: CASSLDDRSYEQYF. The CDR3 nucleotides are TGTGCCAGCAGCTTGGATGACAGATCCTACGAGCAGTACTTC.

The J gene is TRBJ1-2, the V gene TRBV10-3, with D perhaps TRBD1 (5 bases). V gave up 3 bases and J gave up 6 bases, with 17 bases separating them. The germline V gene encodes CDR1 ENHRY and CDR2 SYGVKD. This CDR3 has 15 residues. The CDR3 loop reads CAISDPQGGGDGYTF. The CDR3 DNA reads TGTGCCATCAGTGATCCCCAGGGTGGAGGGGATGGCTACACCTTC.

The genes are TRBV7-2 and TRBJ1-4; 8 nucleotides match TRBD1. The CDR3 length is 14 residues. J lost 6 bases, V lost 5 bases, and 5 bases had no gene match. Germline loops: CDR1 SGHTA, CDR2 FQGNSA. For the CDR3, the DNA is TGTGCCAGCAGCCTGGACAGGGAAGATGAAAAACTGTTTTTT. Its translation is CASSLDREDEKLFF.

The V and J genes are TRBV12-3 or TRBV12-4 and TRBJ2-3; possible D gene TRBD2, 6 bases. With 3 bases removed from V and 2 bases from J, the gap between germline ends came to 12 bases. CDR3 size: 15 residues. The CDR3 sequence: CASSFERELTDTQYF. CDR3 sequence (DNA): TGTGCCAGCAGTTTCGAACGGGAGCTCACAGATACGCAGTATTTT.

This clonotype was recorded a few times. The V gene is TRBV20-1, the J gene TRBJ2-7; weak D call: TRBD1 (6 bases). Trimming cost V 0 bases and J 1 base, with 19 bases left between them. The length of the CDR3 is 17 residues. The germline CDR1 and CDR2 sequences are DFQATT and SNEGSKA (reference sequence). The CDR3 spells CSARDETGPYRSYEQYF. CDR3 in DNA: TGCAGTGCTAGAGATGAGACAGGCCCTTACCGATCCTACGAGCAGTACTTC.

In its sample, this clonotype was seen once. The V gene is TRBV10-3, the J gene TRBJ1-1; D is undetermined. Germline CDR1 and CDR2: ENHRY and SYGVKD. Trimming shortened V by 10 bases and J by 2 bases, and 8 bases separated the two germline ends. The CDR3 sequence is 11 residues long. The CDR3 bases are TGTGCCAGCCTATATAACACTGAAGCTTTCTTT. Its translation is CASLYNTEAFF.

This clonotype was counted only a few times. This chain connects TRBV19 to TRBJ1-1; D might be TRBD1 (6 bases). This CDR3 region has 15 residues. The ends were cut back, 7 bases at V and 1 base at J, with 16 bases in the middle. Germline CDR1 is LNHDA and CDR2 is SQIVND (reference sequence). Here the CDR3 reads CASTTTGTANTEAFF. In DNA, the CDR3 is TGTGCCAGTACCACCACAGGGACGGCGAACACTGAAGCTTTCTTT.

This clonotype was observed at least ten times. The chain has TRBV7-9 and TRBJ1-1, with TRBD1 as a possible D gene (6 bases). With 8 bases removed from V and 4 bases from J, the gap between germline ends came to 17 bases. The CDR3 consists of 14 residues. Germline values: CDR1 SEHNR, CDR2 FQNEAQ (reference sequence). The CDR3 DNA reads as TGTGCCAGCGCGAAGGGGGGGGCGCCCACTGAAGCTTTCTTT. It encodes CASAKGGAPTEAFF.

About this clonotype: A read error may produce the germline difference seen at one junction end. The CDR3 here is CAGSRETGDGNSPLHF. The CDR3 DNA reads TGTGCCGGCAGCCGAGAAACAGGGGATGGTAATTCACCCCTCCACTTT. This chain connects TRBV11-2 to TRBJ1-6; 7 positions match TRBD1. The CDR3 length is 16 residues. Germline V gene sequence: CDR1 SGHAT, CDR2 FQNNGV.

This clonotype was seen a few times. The chain couples TRBV28 to TRBJ2-7, with TRBD1 identical over 8 bases. CDR3 size: 12 residues. The germline V gene encodes CDR1 MDHEN and CDR2 SYDVKM. Unmatched junction bases numbered 7, after V lost 6 bases and J lost 9 bases. As DNA, the CDR3 is TGTGCCAGCAGCACGGACAGGGTTGGGCAGTACTTC. It yields the protein CASSTDRVGQYF.

This clonotype appeared a few times. The rearrangement uses TRBV5-1 and TRBJ1-3; no clear D gene. Trimming left V 1 base short and J 2 bases short, with 10 bases between. Germline V gene lookup returns CDR1 SGHRS and CDR2 YFSETQ. There are 15 residues in the CDR3. The CDR3 sequence: CASSLSSGPGNTIYF. CDR3 sequence (DNA): TGCGCCAGCAGCTTGTCATCCGGGCCTGGAAACACCATATATTTT.

This clonotype was detected ten times or more. DNA for the CDR3: TGTGCCTTTGACAGGAACACCGGGGAGCTGTTTTTT. Translated, it gives CAFDRNTGELFF. The chain joins TRBV2 to TRBJ2-2; perhaps TRBD1 as D (5 bases). Germline CDR1 is SNHLY and CDR2 is FYNNEI. The CDR3 runs to 12 residues. V was shortened by 11 bases and J by 1 base, with 8 bases between the two germline ends.

The gene calls are TRBV7-2 and TRBJ1-2; D gene ambiguous. Germline loops: CDR1 SGHTA, CDR2 FQGNSA. This CDR3 region has 14 residues. Trimming took off 2 bases at V and 4 bases at J, with 11 bases between the two ends. The CDR3 DNA sequence: TGTGCCAGCAGCTTATTTGTGGGAGGCTATGGCTACACCTTC. This gives the protein CASSLFVGGYGYTF.

This chain links TRBV24-1 with TRBJ1-2; D ambiguous. Germline CDR1 KGHDR, CDR2 SFDVKD. There are 12 residues in the CDR3. V dropped 4 bases and J dropped 8 bases, with 10 bases sitting between them. CDR3 nucleotides: TGTGCCACCAGTGAGTACGGGCAGGGCTACACCTTC. This encodes CATSEYGQGYTF.

The chain combines TRBV15 with TRBJ2-3; D gene unclear. V was trimmed by 3 bases and J by 5 bases, leaving 9 bases between them. In germline, CDR1 is LNHNV, CDR2 YYDKDF (reference sequence). The CDR3 loop spans 13 amino acids. The CDR3 spells CATSRAWQDTQYF. DNA for the CDR3: TGTGCCACCAGCAGGGCGTGGCAAGATACGCAGTATTTT.

The chain carries TRBV10-3 and TRBJ1-2, with no clear D. Germline loops: CDR1 ENHRY, CDR2 SYGVKD. This CDR3 contains 12 residues. V shed 5 bases and J shed 3 bases, with 7 bases lying between them. The CDR3 coding sequence is TGTGCCATCAGTTTGGAGGACTATGGCTACACCTTC. It encodes CAISLEDYGYTF.

There are a few counts of this clonotype. The gene calls are TRBV20-1 and TRBJ2-5, with D tentatively TRBD2 (6 bases). This CDR3 is 13 amino acids long. Trimming removed 7 bases at V and 3 bases at J, with 15 bases between. From germline, CDR1 is DFQATT and CDR2 SNEGSKA (reference sequence). CDR3 amino acids: CSVSGSYKETQYF. CDR3 nucleotide sequence: TGCAGTGTCTCCGGGAGCTATAAAGAGACCCAGTACTTC.

In nucleotides, the CDR3 is TGCAGTGCTATGGGGGACGGCAATCAGCCCCAGCATTTT. It encodes CSAMGDGNQPQHF. The chain has TRBV20-1 and TRBJ1-5; TRBD1 is a possible D gene (5 bases). The CDR3 is 13 residues long. The V gene lost 4 bases and the J gene lost 2 bases, with 9 bases spanning the gap. Looked up from germline, CDR1 is DFQATT and CDR2 is SNEGSKA (reference sequence).

V is TRBV24-1 and J is TRBJ2-1; D may match TRBD1 or TRBD2 (6 bases each). Germline CDR1 is KGHDR and CDR2 is SFDVKD. V dropped 0 bases and J dropped 8 bases, with 10 bases sitting between them. CDR3 length equals 14 residues. CDR3 nucleotide sequence: TGTGCCACCAGTGATTTGGGAGGGGGGCATGAGCAGTTCTTC. Translating gives CATSDLGGGHEQFF.

This clonotype was seen a handful of times. The V gene is TRBV7-2, the J gene TRBJ2-7; 8 bases match TRBD1. This CDR3 has 17 residues. Germline V gene lookup returns CDR1 SGHTA and CDR2 FQGNSA. Losses at the gene ends were 8 bases for V and 2 bases for J; bases not matched to a gene: 17. CDR3 DNA sequence: TGTGCCAGCTCACCGATAGTATTCAGGGGGCACACCTACGAGCAGTACTTC. Translated, it gives CASSPIVFRGHTYEQYF.

This clonotype appeared many times. The genes are TRBV29-1 and TRBJ2-2; D uncertain. The CDR3 has 12 amino acids. Germline CDR1 SQVTM, CDR2 ANQGSEA. Deletions cut 7 bases from V and 2 bases from J, with 8 bases between. CDR3 protein: CSARNNTGELFF. The CDR3 DNA follows: TGCAGCGCCCGGAACAACACCGGGGAGCTGTTTTTT.

This clonotype was seen repeatedly, ten times or more. This chain joins TRBV19 and TRBJ1-2; no clear D. This CDR3 comprises 14 residues. V lost 5 bases, J lost 7 bases, and 17 bases lay in between. Germline CDR1 is LNHDA and CDR2 is SQIVND (reference sequence). The CDR3 reads CASSSQEGTGGYTF. In DNA form, the CDR3 reads TGTGCCAGTAGTTCGCAGGAGGGAACGGGTGGCTACACCTTC. Combining the CDR3 with reference TRBV19 and TRBJ1-2 gives the whole variable domain DGGITQSPKYLFRKEGQNVTLSCEQNLNHDAMYWYRQDPGQGLRLIYYSQIVNDFQKGDIAEGYSVSREKKESFPLTVTSAQKNPTAFYLCASSSQEGTGGYTFGSGTRLTVV.

This clonotype was picked up many times. The CDR3: CASSESLGFGELFF. CDR3 sequence (DNA): TGCGCCAGCAGTGAATCCCTGGGTTTCGGGGAGCTGTTTTTT. The J gene is TRBJ2-2, the V gene TRBV10-1; unclear D gene. Germline loops: CDR1 WNHNN, CDR2 SYGVQD (reference sequence). The CDR3 has 14 residues. The ends were cut back, 3 bases at V and 7 bases at J, with 12 bases in the middle.

The chain joins TRBV20-1 to TRBJ2-7, with TRBD1 matching over 8 bases. Per germline, CDR1 DFQATT and CDR2 SNEGSKA (reference sequence). The V gene end was trimmed by 0 bases and the J gene end by 1 base; junction bases not matched to a gene: 2. This CDR3 has 14 amino acids. CDR3 in amino acids: CSARDGQGSYEQYF. The DNA for the CDR3 is TGCAGTGCTAGAGATGGACAGGGATCCTACGAGCAGTACTTC.

V and J are TRBV6-5 and TRBJ1-4; D unclear. CDR3 length: 15 amino acids. Germline lookup yields CDR1 MNHEY and CDR2 SVGAGI. V was clipped by 5 bases and J by 0 bases, with 10 bases between them. The CDR3 DNA reads as TGTGCCAGCAGTGGTTACGGTGCAACTAATGAAAAACTGTTTTTT. Residues: CASSGYGATNEKLFF.

This clonotype was observed a few times. The chain is built from TRBV2 and TRBJ1-2; the D gene is possibly TRBD1 (5 bases). Trimming pared 7 bases from V and 5 bases from J, leaving 14 bases between. From germline, CDR1 is SNHLY and CDR2 FYNNEI. The CDR3 has 13 residues. CDR3 nucleotides: TGTGCCAGCAACAAAGACAGCTATTATGGCTACACCTTC. This translates into CASNKDSYYGYTF.

The chain employs TRBV5-8 and TRBJ1-2; D is ambiguous. V was clipped by 2 bases and J by 8 bases, with 10 bases between them. The CDR3 is 12 amino acids. Germline V lookup: CDR1 SGHTS, CDR2 YDEGEE. This CDR3 is CASSFGQTGYTF. The CDR3 DNA sequence: TGTGCCAGCAGCTTTGGGCAGACGGGCTACACCTTC.

This clonotype was observed at least ten times. V and J are TRBV19 and TRBJ1-5; no clear D. CDR1 and CDR2 from the germline V gene are LNHDA and SQIVND (reference sequence). The CDR3 is 14 amino acids. V shed 1 base and J shed 7 bases, with 11 bases lying between them. This chain's CDR3 is CASSIGGGSQPQHF. In DNA, the CDR3 is TGTGCCAGTAGTATAGGTGGCGGGAGCCAGCCCCAGCATTTT. Variable domain in full (rest from reference TRBV19 and TRBJ1-5): DGGITQSPKYLFRKEGQNVTLSCEQNLNHDAMYWYRQDPGQGLRLIYYSQIVNDFQKGDIAEGYSVSREKKESFPLTVTSAQKNPTAFYLCASSIGGGSQPQHFGDGTRLSIL.